These 8 T cell receptor beta chains were sequenced from one sample in a study of blood T cell repertoires in COVID-19. The table came from immunoSEQ multiplex PCR; TCRdb's copy has only in-frame clones and leaves some out. The repertoire holds about 83,000 clones, with roughly nine tenths as singletons. Sequenced: peripheral blood. These receptors were collected from a man between 60 and 75 years old with acute or convalescent COVID-19.

The gene calls are TRBV4-2 and TRBJ1-4; D call uncertain. The V end lost 0 bases, the J end lost 0 bases, and 5 bases lay between the germline ends. Germline CDR1 and CDR2: LGHNA and YNFKEQ. The CDR3 totals 15 residues. CDR3 coding DNA: TGTGCCAGCAGCCAAGATCTATCAACTAATGAAAAACTGTTTTTT. It specifies CASSQDLSTNEKLFF.

This sequence joins TRBV7-2 and TRBJ1-1; D might be TRBD1 (5 bases). Germline CDR1 is SGHTA and CDR2 is FQGNSA. Between the trimmed V and J ends, which lost 6 bases and 6 bases, there was a span of 11 bases. CDR3 length equals 12 residues. This CDR3 is CASRRDLAEAFF. The CDR3 DNA follows: TGTGCCAGCAGACGGGACTTAGCTGAAGCTTTCTTT.

This clone was seen just once. The chain carries TRBV5-1 and TRBJ1-1; D is possibly TRBD1 (6 bases). The CDR3 has 17 residues. The ends were cut back, 1 base at V and 1 base at J, with 17 bases in the middle. Germline V gene data show CDR1 as SGHRS and CDR2 as YFSETQ. The CDR3 nucleotides are TGCGCCAGCAGCTTGTTTGGGACAAGGGGTCCGAACACTGAAGCTTTCTTT. This codes for CASSLFGTRGPNTEAFF.

This clone has a single count. CDR3 loop: CASSLTSGGPQETQYF. The CDR3 nucleotides are TGTGCCAGCAGCTTGACTAGCGGGGGGCCTCAAGAGACCCAGTACTTC. V gene TRBV7-3 combines with J gene TRBJ2-5; 13 nucleotides line up with TRBD2. Per the germline V gene, CDR1 is SGHTA and CDR2 is FQGTGA. After removal of 3 bases from V and 2 bases from J, the junction contained 3 bases not matched to a gene. The CDR3 sequence is 16 residues long.

The rearrangement links TRBV9 to TRBJ1-5; tentatively, D is TRBD1 (6 bases). Trimming stripped 4 bases from V and 1 base from J, with 12 bases between. The CDR3 loop spans 15 amino acids. Germline V gene lookup returns CDR1 SGDLS and CDR2 YYNGEE. The CDR3 region is CASSPEGGSNQPQHF. In DNA form, the CDR3 reads TGTGCCAGCAGCCCCGAGGGGGGGAGCAATCAGCCCCAGCATTTT.

For this clone: The sample has other DNA sequences that encode this CDR3 too. The CDR3 sequence is CASSGRGGAVNEQFF. The DNA for the CDR3 is TGTGCCAGCAGCGGACGTGGGGGGGCGGTCAATGAGCAGTTCTTC. The rearrangement links TRBV9 to TRBJ2-1; the D gene is possibly TRBD2 (7 bases). V was cut by 3 bases and J by 6 bases, with 16 bases left in between. Germline assignment: CDR1 SGDLS and CDR2 YYNGEE. The CDR3 totals 15 residues.

The chain employs TRBV2 and TRBJ2-6; a possible D gene is TRBD2 (6 bases). From germline, CDR1 is SNHLY and CDR2 FYNNEI. V was shortened by 6 bases and J by 1 base, with 16 bases between the two germline ends. This CDR3 spans 17 amino acids. CDR3 in amino acids: CASSFAGPGSGANVLTF. In nucleotides, the CDR3 is TGTGCCAGCAGCTTTGCGGGACCCGGGTCTGGGGCCAACGTCCTGACTTTC.

The V gene is TRBV29-1, the J gene TRBJ2-3, with 7 nucleotides matching TRBD2. This CDR3 is built from 13 residues. Germline CDR1 SQVTM, CDR2 ANQGSEA. CDR3 sequence (DNA): TGCAGTGGAACTAGCGCAAGCACAGATACGCAGTATTTT. The encoded protein is CSGTSASTDTQYF.